The 14 T cell receptor beta chains below come from one sample, sequenced in a study of T-cell memory formation after mild COVID-19. TCRdb re-called the 5' RACE reads with MiXCR, one entry per CDR3 protein. The sample lists a few hundred thousand distinct CDR3 sequences; 15% to 20% were seen once. The specimen sequenced was PBMCs or a T cell subset sorted from them (not recorded which). Receptor source: a man younger than 30 who had mild COVID-19 (a few samples of this study predate the infection). Cell type and time point are not known.

The CDR3 sequence: CASSRPTGDEQYF. CDR3 bases: TGTGCCAGCAGTCGTCCCACAGGGGACGAGCAGTACTTC. This chain uses TRBV12-3 or TRBV12-4 with TRBJ2-7, with 7 bases fitting TRBD1. V lost 5 bases and J lost 5; bases outside the gene matches: 6. The CDR3 length is 13 residues.

The chain carries TRBV5-1 and TRBJ2-5; D is perhaps TRBD2 (5 bases). The V end was cut by 5 bases, the J end by 4 bases, with 12 bases between. Per the germline V gene, CDR1 is SGHRS and CDR2 is YFSETQ. There are 13 residues in the CDR3. The chain's CDR3 is CASSPGVGETQYF. DNA for the CDR3: TGCGCCAGCAGTCCCGGGGTGGGAGAGACCCAGTACTTC.

CDR3 sequence reads: CASSPFSGTSTANVLTF. Written as DNA, the CDR3 is TGTGCCAGCAGCCCTTTTTCCGGGACAAGTACGGCCAACGTCCTGACTTTC. The rearrangement uses TRBV7-3 and TRBJ2-6; D perhaps matches TRBD1 (6 bases). Germline V gene data show CDR1 as SGHTA and CDR2 as FQGTGA. The CDR3 extends over 17 amino acids. Trimming left V 5 bases short and J 6 bases short, with 20 bases between.

This clonotype was observed a few times. This chain connects TRBV11-2 to TRBJ2-7; 7 bases line up with TRBD2. This CDR3 has 13 amino acids. Germline V CDR1 and CDR2: SGHAT, FQNNGV. The J segment lost 6 bases and the V segment lost 8 bases, leaving 10 bases of the junction unmatched. In DNA, the CDR3 is TGTGCCAGCCAGGGAGGGGAGCTCGGCGAGCAGTACGTC. This encodes CASQGGELGEQYV.

The rearrangement joins TRBV5-1 to TRBJ2-3, with TRBD1 matching 7 bases. The CDR3 covers 16 residues. V dropped 0 bases and J dropped 1; count of bases not matched to a gene: 5. Germline-derived CDR1 and CDR2 are SGHRS and YFSETQ. For the CDR3, the DNA is TGCGCCAGCAGCTTGGATACAGGGGCAGGCACAGATACGCAGTATTTT. Its translation: CASSLDTGAGTDTQYF.

A few counts support this clonotype. The chain uses TRBV4-3 and TRBJ1-1; D not resolved. The length of the CDR3 is 13 residues. V was shortened by 3 bases and J by 0 bases, with 5 bases between the two germline ends. Per germline, CDR1 LGHNA and CDR2 YSLEER. This CDR3 is CASSHTLNTEAFF. The CDR3 DNA is TGCGCCAGCAGCCATACCTTGAACACTGAAGCTTTCTTT.

This chain connects TRBV7-9 to TRBJ2-2, with TRBD1 as a possible D gene (6 bases). There are 13 residues in the CDR3. Germline V gene lookup returns CDR1 SEHNR and CDR2 FQNEAQ (reference sequence). V was shortened by 7 bases and J by 5 bases, with 11 bases between the two germline ends. In DNA form, the CDR3 reads TGTGCCAGCATCCTCACAGGGACCGGGGAGCTGTTTTTT. It encodes CASILTGTGELFF.

This clonotype has just a few counts. This rearrangement joins TRBV7-2 to TRBJ1-3; no firm D call. The germline V gene encodes CDR1 SGHTA and CDR2 FQGNSA. The V end lost 5 bases, the J end lost 1 base, and 6 bases lay between the germline ends. This CDR3 spans 13 amino acids. The CDR3 is CASSALSGNTIYF. The CDR3 DNA reads TGTGCCAGCAGCGCATTGTCTGGAAACACCATATATTTT.

This clonotype was seen a handful of times. The chain uses TRBV6-2 or TRBV6-3 and TRBJ2-7; weak D call: TRBD2 (5 bases). V shed 7 bases and J shed 3 bases, with 16 bases lying between them. The CDR3 length is 14 residues. Germline V gene data show CDR1 as MNHEY and CDR2 as SVGEGT. The CDR3 coding sequence is TGTGCCAGCACGTTGACCCGAGGAGGCTACGAGCAGTACGTC. It codes for CASTLTRGGYEQYV.

This clonotype has a handful of counts. V and J are TRBV5-1 and TRBJ2-3; 8 bases map to TRBD1. Germline CDR1 reads SGHRS; CDR2 reads YFSETQ. The CDR3 has 15 amino acids. J lost 0 bases, V lost 3 bases, and 3 bases had no gene match. DNA for the CDR3: TGCGCCAGCAGCTCCGACAGGGGAAGCACAGATACGCAGTATTTT. Translated: CASSSDRGSTDTQYF.

V is TRBV12-3 or TRBV12-4 and J is TRBJ2-4; no reliable D call. CDR3 length equals 13 residues. V was pared by 6 bases and J by 1 base, with 7 bases between. CDR3 sequence: CASSVGAKNIQYF. The CDR3 DNA is TGTGCCAGCAGCGTTGGGGCCAAAAACATTCAGTACTTC.

This clonotype was seen a handful of times. The CDR3 sequence: CASSPRRSYGYTF. CDR3 coding DNA: TGTGCCAGCAGCCCTCGGCGGTCCTATGGCTACACCTTC. The chain is built from TRBV6-2 or TRBV6-3 and TRBJ1-2; D remains unclear. The CDR3 is 13 residues long. The V gene lost 6 bases and the J gene lost 4 bases, with 12 bases spanning the gap. Germline V CDR1 and CDR2: MNHEY, SVGEGT.

The rearrangement joins TRBV6-2 or TRBV6-3 to TRBJ1-5, with TRBD1 identical over 8 bases. V shed 5 bases and J 7 bases; nucleotides not matched to a gene: 7. CDR3 length equals 14 residues. The germline CDR1 and CDR2 sequences are MNHEY and SVGEGT. CDR3 loop: CASSKRTGYQPQHF. The DNA of the CDR3 is TGTGCCAGCAGTAAAAGGACAGGGTACCAGCCCCAGCATTTT.

The chain recombines TRBV12-3 or TRBV12-4 with TRBJ2-3; D possibly matches TRBD1 or TRBD2 (5 bases each). V was pared by 7 bases and J by 4 bases, with 12 bases between. There are 13 residues in the CDR3. DNA for the CDR3: TGTGCCAGCATCCTCGTGGGGGCAGATACGCAGTATTTT. This encodes CASILVGADTQYF.